These T cell receptor beta chains were read from a single sample in a study of T cell responses to AZD1222 COVID-19 vaccine. Produced via immunoSEQ multiplex PCR; TCRdb's table is partial and in-frame only. The data contain about 130,000 clones, around 84% of them singletons. The specimen was peripheral blood, collected on day 0 of AZD1222 vaccination. The receptors here all came from an adult in good health. Both conserved end residues are part of each CDR3. Each record gives: clone size, CDR3 length, J gene, D gene, V gene, CDR3 DNA, CDR3 protein. The D gene is left open where the match is weak. Size is omitted from some rows. Given values are once, few, many or a class for expanded clones.

>-|15|TRBJ2-6|TRBD1|TRBV7-2
TGTGCCAGCAGCAGACAGGGGACTGGGGCCAACGTCCTGACTTTC
CASSRQGTGANVLTF
>once|12|TRBJ1-5|-|TRBV7-8
TGTGCCAGCAGCTTGGGCAATCAGCCCCAGCATTTT
CASSLGNQPQHF
>-|17|TRBJ2-2|TRBD2|TRBV27
TGTGCCAGCAGTTTAGGGCTAGCGGGAGGGAGCACCGGGGAGCTGTTTTTT
CASSLGLAGGSTGELFF
>-|17|TRBJ1-4|-|TRBV7-3
TGTGCCAGCAGACATGGGCCGGGGGCAGCAACTAATGAAAAACTGTTTTTT
CASRHGPGAATNEKLFF
>few|15|TRBJ2-3|-|TRBV28
TGTGCCAGCAGTTCCCCGGGGCGTGGGACAGATACGCAGTATTTT
CASSSPGRGTDTQYF
>-|15|TRBJ2-5|TRBD2|TRBV5-1
TGCGCCAGCAGCGCGGCCGGGTCAAGGGAGGGCACCCAGTACTTC
CASSAAGSREGTQYF
>-|14|TRBJ1-6|-|TRBV5-1
TGCGCCAGCAGCTCCGGGGACTTTAATTCACCCCTCCACTTT
CASSSGDFNSPLHF
>-|15|TRBJ2-3|TRBD2|TRBV18
TGTGCCAGCTCACTCCTAGCGGGCAGCACAGATACGCAGTATTTT
CASSLLAGSTDTQYF
>-|15|TRBJ1-5|-|TRBV6-5
TGTGCCAGCAGTTACTCGGGGCAGCCGAAACAGCCCCAGCATTTT
CASSYSGQPKQPQHF
>-|13|TRBJ1-1|-|TRBV6-2/TRBV6-3
TGTGCCAGCAGTCTCAGGAGGAACACTGAAGCTTTCTTT
CASSLRRNTEAFF
>-|14|TRBJ2-7|-|TRBV19
TGTGCCAGTAGTATCTTGGGCGGGGACTACGAGCAGTACTTC
CASSILGGDYEQYF
>many|14|TRBJ2-7|TRBD1|TRBV2
TGTGCCAGCAGTGTAGGGACAGGGGCGGCCGAGCAGTACTTC
CASSVGTGAAEQYF
>-|12|TRBJ2-7|-|TRBV6-5
TGTGCCAGCACTGGGGACACCTACGAGCAGTACTTC
CASTGDTYEQYF
>once|17|TRBJ2-1|-|TRBV6-1
TGTGCCAGCAGTGAAGCGCGGGGGACAGGTGTCTACAATGAGCAGTTCTTC
CASSEARGTGVYNEQFF
>-|13|TRBJ1-1|-|TRBV12-3/TRBV12-4
TGTGCCAGCAGTTCACCGGTGAACACTGAAGCTTTCTTT
CASSSPVNTEAFF
>-|15|TRBJ2-3|-|TRBV7-2
TGTGCCAGCAGAGCCGAGGGTCGGGGACGAGGTACGCAGTATTTT
CASRAEGRGRGTQYF
>-|18|TRBJ2-3|TRBD2|TRBV10-2
TGCGCCAGCAGTGCGGGACTAGCGGGGGGCCAAAGCACAGATACGCAGTATTTT
CASSAGLAGGQSTDTQYF
>once|17|TRBJ2-1|TRBD2|TRBV9
TGTGCCAGCAGCGCGGGGGCGGCAGCGGGGGCACTCAATGAGCAGTTCTTC
CASSAGAAAGALNEQFF
>-|16|TRBJ2-3|TRBD2|TRBV4-3
TGCGCCAGCAGCCAAGTGACGGGGGGGGTCACAGATACGCAGTATTTT
CASSQVTGGVTDTQYF
>-|16|TRBJ1-2|-|TRBV7-2
TGTGCCAGCAGCTACTTATACAGGCGGAGGGACTATGGCTACACCTTC
CASSYLYRRRDYGYTF
>-|17|TRBJ2-7|TRBD2|TRBV5-1
TGCGCCAGCAGCTTGGTTATTAGCGGGGTTTCGTCCTACGAGCAGTACTTC
CASSLVISGVSSYEQYF
>-|16|TRBJ2-2|TRBD1|TRBV28
TGTGCCAGCAGTAAACCACAGGGGGCGAGCACCGGGGAGCTGTTTTTT
CASSKPQGASTGELFF
>-|15|TRBJ2-2|-|TRBV7-3
TGTGCCAGCAGCTTAACGGGGGCCGGCACCGGGGAGCTGTTTTTT
CASSLTGAGTGELFF
>once|15|TRBJ1-2|TRBD1|TRBV9
TGTGCCAGCAGCACACCGGGACAGGGGTCCTATGGCTACACCTTC
CASSTPGQGSYGYTF
>-|12|TRBJ2-7|TRBD2|TRBV29-1
TGCAGTATCGCTAGCGGGAGCTACGAGCAGTACTTC
CSIASGSYEQYF
>-|15|TRBJ1-3|-|TRBV7-2
TGTGCCAGCAGCTTATCGGGGGGCTCAGGAAACACCATATATTTT
CASSLSGGSGNTIYF
>-|13|TRBJ2-4|TRBD2|TRBV18
TGTGCCAGCTCACCCGGGGGGACAAACATTCAGTACTTC
CASSPGGTNIQYF
>-|17|TRBJ2-1|TRBD2|TRBV9
TGTGCCAGCAGCGTAGCTAGCGGGTCGCTGACCTACAATGAGCAGTTCTTC
CASSVASGSLTYNEQFF
>-|18|TRBJ2-1|TRBD2|TRBV7-2
TGTGCCAGCAGCATGAGCGGGGGGGCTGGGAGCTCCTACAATGAGCAGTTCTTC
CASSMSGGAGSSYNEQFF
>once|14|TRBJ2-7|TRBD1|TRBV5-1
TGCGCCAGCAGCACTGGACAGGGCCCATATGAGCAGTACTTC
CASSTGQGPYEQYF
>-|14|TRBJ2-1|TRBD2|TRBV11-2
TGTGCCAGCAGCCGACTAGCGAACCACAATGAGCAGTTCTTC
CASSRLANHNEQFF
>once|16|TRBJ1-3|-|TRBV28
TGTGCCAGCAGCAAAGCTGGACTGAACTCTGGAAACACCATATATTTT
CASSKAGLNSGNTIYF
>-|15|TRBJ2-5|TRBD1|TRBV28
TGTGCCAGCAGTCCGCCGACAGGGGGTAAAGAGACCCAGTACTTC
CASSPPTGGKETQYF
>-|16|TRBJ2-5|TRBD1|TRBV6-2/TRBV6-3
TGTGCCAGCAGTTTGGGGGGACAGGGGGTCCAAGAGACCCAGTACTTC
CASSLGGQGVQETQYF
>-|16|TRBJ1-1|-|TRBV6-5
TGTGCCAGCAGTTACTCACAACTGACAGGTAACACTGAAGCTTTCTTT
CASSYSQLTGNTEAFF
>-|13|TRBJ1-5|-|TRBV25-1
TGTGCCAGCAGTGAAGGGACGGATCAGCCCCAGCATTTT
CASSEGTDQPQHF
>-|15|TRBJ2-7|-|TRBV27
TGTGCCAGCAGTTTCGTTCGGGGTAGCTCCTACGAGCAGTACTTC
CASSFVRGSSYEQYF
>-|16|TRBJ2-7|-|TRBV5-1
TGCGCCAGCAGCTGGGCCTCAGGGGCCGCCCCTTACGAGCAGTACTTC
CASSWASGAAPYEQYF
>-|13|TRBJ1-5|-|TRBV6-5
TGTGCCAGTCAGGGGAACGGCAATCAGCCCCAGCATTTT
CASQGNGNQPQHF
>-|15|TRBJ2-5|TRBD1|TRBV7-9
TGTGCCAGCATCCCGGGACAGGGGGTGGGAGAGACCCAGTACTTC
CASIPGQGVGETQYF
>-|13|TRBJ1-5|-|TRBV10-3
TGTGCCATCACCCCGGACGGCAATCAGCCCCAGCATTTT
CAITPDGNQPQHF
>-|14|TRBJ2-1|TRBD1|TRBV11-2
TGTGCCAGCAGTTTTATTACAGGGGATTATGAGCAGTTCTTC
CASSFITGDYEQFF
>-|12|TRBJ2-7|-|TRBV5-6
TGTGCCAGCCAGGGACGGTCCATAGGGCAGTACTTC
CASQGRSIGQYF
>-|14|TRBJ1-2|TRBD1|TRBV24-1
TGTGCCACCAGTGACCCCGGACAGGAGTATGGCTACACCTTC
CATSDPGQEYGYTF
>-|12|TRBJ1-2|-|TRBV9
TGTGCCAGCTCGGCCGGGGGTGATGGCTACACCTTC
CASSAGGDGYTF
>-|12|TRBJ2-1|-|TRBV5-1
TGCGCCAGCAGCTTGGCGGGCAATGAGCAGTTCTTC
CASSLAGNEQFF
>-|14|TRBJ2-7|TRBD1|TRBV5-1
TGCGCCAGCAGCTTGGGACAGGGGGTTTACGAGCAGTACTTC
CASSLGQGVYEQYF
>-|19|TRBJ2-6|TRBD1|TRBV28
TGTGCCAGCAGTCCTTTTACCGGGACAGGTCCCTCTGGGGCCAACGTCCTGACTTTC
CASSPFTGTGPSGANVLTF
>-|15|TRBJ1-6|TRBD1|TRBV19
TGTGCCAGTAGTCCCGGGACAGTCGATAGATCACCCCTCCACTTT
CASSPGTVDRSPLHF
>-|15|TRBJ2-7|TRBD1|TRBV13
TGTGCCAGCAGCTGGGGACAGGGCAACTCCTACGAGCAGTACTTC
CASSWGQGNSYEQYF
>-|15|TRBJ2-7|-|TRBV15
TGTGCCACCAGCCCCCGGACTCTTACCGCCTACGAGCAGTACTTC
CATSPRTLTAYEQYF
>-|16|TRBJ1-2|-|TRBV3-1/TRBV3-2
TGTGCCAGCAGCCAGAGCCGGCAGGGGCTCCGTTATGGCTACACCTTC
CASSQSRQGLRYGYTF
>few|14|TRBJ2-7|-|TRBV5-5
TGTGCCAGCAGCTATGGGAAGGGCCCCTACGAGCAGTACTTC
CASSYGKGPYEQYF